The rows below give T cell receptor beta chains drawn from one sample of a study of T cell responses to AZD1222 COVID-19 vaccine. The protocol was immunoSEQ multiplex PCR, while the TCRdb copy is restricted to in-frame clones and leaves out a portion. The sample includes under 150,000 clones, nearly 95% of them seen just once. The sequencing used peripheral blood, collected 28 days after the second AZD1222 dose. The receptors come from an adult who received the AZD1222 COVID-19 vaccine. Each CDR3 is given with its conserved first and last residue. D genes are given only for firm matches. Only some rows state a clone size, as once, few, many or a class for expanded clones.

>TRBV28|TRBJ1-5|TRBD1|-
TGTGCCAGCAGTTATAACCGGGACAGGGGTTATAGCAATCAGCCCCAGCATTTT
CASSYNRDRGYSNQPQHF
>TRBV27|TRBJ2-1|-|-
TGTGCCAGCAGTTTAGCCTTAAGCTCCTACAATGAGCAGTTCTTC
CASSLALSSYNEQFF
>TRBV7-2|TRBJ2-7|TRBD2|-
TGTGCCAGCAGCCCACTAGCGGGAACGACCTACGAGCAGTACTTC
CASSPLAGTTYEQYF
>TRBV11-3|TRBJ2-1|TRBD2|-
TGTGCCAGCAGCTTAGGACTAGCGGGAGGGCGGGGTGAGCAGTTCTTC
CASSLGLAGGRGEQFF
>TRBV6-2/TRBV6-3|TRBJ2-7|-|-
TGTGCCAGCAGTTACGCAGGGAATTTTGGGTCCTACGAGCAGTACTTC
CASSYAGNFGSYEQYF
>TRBV5-4|TRBJ2-3|-|once
TGTGCCAGCAGCTTGCCCCTACCCGGCGCAGATACGCAGTATTTT
CASSLPLPGADTQYF
>TRBV27|TRBJ2-7|-|-
TGTGCCAGCACAACGCAGGGTTCCTCCGAGCAGTACTTC
CASTTQGSSEQYF
>TRBV19|TRBJ1-5|-|-
TGTGCCAGTAGTATCAGTCGGGCAGGGAGTCAGCCCCAGCATTTT
CASSISRAGSQPQHF
>TRBV19|TRBJ1-2|-|-
TGTGCCAGTAGTAGCCAGGGCGGGCAGGACTATGGCTACACCTTC
CASSSQGGQDYGYTF
>TRBV2|TRBJ2-1|TRBD2|-
TGTGCCAGCCTTACTAGCGGGAGGTCATACAATGAGCAGTTCTTC
CASLTSGRSYNEQFF
>TRBV5-6|TRBJ2-2|TRBD1|once
TGTGCCAGCAGCCCTGGGACAGGCTCGAACACCGGGGAGCTGTTTTTT
CASSPGTGSNTGELFF
>TRBV9|TRBJ2-3|-|-
TGTGCCAGCAGCGTAACAGTCACAGATACGCAGTATTTT
CASSVTVTDTQYF
>TRBV7-6|TRBJ2-1|TRBD1|-
TGTGCCAGCAGCGCAGTTTATAACAGGGGTGCGTCAAATGAGCAGTTCTTC
CASSAVYNRGASNEQFF
>TRBV7-2|TRBJ2-1|TRBD1|-
TGTGCCAGCAGCTTAGTGGCAGGGGGCAATGAGCAGTTCTTC
CASSLVAGGNEQFF
>TRBV6-6|TRBJ2-5|-|-
TGTGCCAGCAGCCAGGGGCGAGAGACCCAGTACTTC
CASSQGRETQYF
>TRBV19|TRBJ1-4|-|-
TGTGCCAGTAGGCGCGGACATCAAGCAACTAATGAAAAACTGTTTTTT
CASRRGHQATNEKLFF
>TRBV7-8|TRBJ2-7|-|-
TGTGCCAGCAGCTTAGCCGCTGGTATAGGATACGAGCAGTACTTC
CASSLAAGIGYEQYF
>TRBV7-2|TRBJ1-1|-|-
TGTGCCAGCAGCTTAGCGGCAGGGGTGGGCACTGAAGCTTTCTTT
CASSLAAGVGTEAFF
>TRBV7-2|TRBJ2-2|TRBD1|-
TGTGCCAGCAGCTTTAAGGCCCCCGAGGACAGGAGGAACACCGGGGAGCTGTTTTTT
CASSFKAPEDRRNTGELFF
>TRBV10-3|TRBJ2-7|-|-
TGTGCCACCAGACTTGAAGGGGACGAGCAGTACTTC
CATRLEGDEQYF
>TRBV27|TRBJ1-5|-|-
TGTGCCAGCAGTTTATACAGGAATAGCAATCAGCCCCAGCATTTT
CASSLYRNSNQPQHF
>TRBV7-9|TRBJ1-1|-|-
TGTGCCAGCAGCCCAGACCCCGGGGATATGAACACTGAAGCTTTCTTT
CASSPDPGDMNTEAFF
>TRBV3-1/TRBV3-2|TRBJ2-4|TRBD1|-
TGTGCCAGCAGCGCCAGACAGGGGCGTGACAACATTCAGTACTTC
CASSARQGRDNIQYF
>TRBV2|TRBJ2-7|-|-
TGTGCCAGCAGTGAAGCGCTTCGGAAATACGAGCAGTACTTC
CASSEALRKYEQYF
>TRBV10-3|TRBJ1-5|-|-
TGTGCCATCACGGGGGGGGATGGTCAGCCCCAGCATTTT
CAITGGDGQPQHF
>TRBV5-5|TRBJ2-3|-|-
TGTGCCAGCAGCTTGGGGTCAGGGCCGTACTCCACAGATACGCAGTATTTT
CASSLGSGPYSTDTQYF
>TRBV27|TRBJ2-7|TRBD2|-
TGTGCCACCGCTCCCATACAACTAAAGCGGGAGTACGAGCAGTACTTC
CATAPIQLKREYEQYF